One sample yielded the 25 T cell receptor beta chains listed below, sequenced in a study of blood T cells in healthy people across ages. For the second PCR, which ran for about 7 to 11 cycles, a sample-barcoded 5' primer and a J-beta primer mix were used. TCRdb ran MiXCR on the 5' RACE reads and lists one entry per CDR3 protein. The sample contains about 1,000,000 distinct CDR3 sequences, less than 50% of which appear only once. Sequenced: blood. Receptors were obtained from a woman in her sixties or seventies in good health.

This clonotype was seen a handful of times. The J gene is TRBJ1-4, the V gene TRBV12-3 or TRBV12-4, with 7 bases lining up with TRBD1. The V segment lost 6 bases and the J segment 11 bases; nucleotides outside the gene matches: 6. There are 12 residues in the CDR3. CDR3 coding DNA: TGTGCCAGCAGAGACCAGGGGGGGAAACTGTTTTTT. It is translated as CASRDQGGKLFF.

This clonotype was recorded a few times. This chain links TRBV12-3 or TRBV12-4 with TRBJ2-3; unclear D gene. Trimming removed 0 bases at V and 0 bases at J, with 7 bases between. The CDR3 runs to 15 residues. In nucleotides, the CDR3 is TGTGCCAGCAGTTTAGCAGCGCCCAGCACAGATACGCAGTATTTT. Translated: CASSLAAPSTDTQYF.

The CDR3 region has the DNA TGCAGTGCGAATGGACTAGCGGGACTCTACGAGCAGTACTTC. This encodes CSANGLAGLYEQYF. V usage is TRBV20-1 and J usage is TRBJ2-7; 12 bases are shared with TRBD2. V was clipped by 6 bases and J by 3 bases; unmatched bases: 6. This CDR3 is built from 14 residues. Germline V lookup: CDR1 DFQATT, CDR2 SNEGSKA (reference sequence).

This clonotype was seen more than once but under ten times. The V call is TRBV2, the J call TRBJ1-2; D ambiguous. The CDR3 sequence is 13 residues long. Per germline, CDR1 SNHLY and CDR2 FYNNEI. Trimming pared 4 bases from V and 4 bases from J, leaving 10 bases between. CDR3 sequence reads: CASSGRQVYGYTF. The CDR3 nucleotides are TGTGCCAGCAGTGGGCGGCAGGTCTATGGCTACACCTTC.

This CDR3 is CASSTTVSPYEQYF. The CDR3 DNA sequence: TGTGCCAGCAGTACCACGGTGTCCCCCTACGAGCAGTACTTC. This sequence joins TRBV28 and TRBJ2-7; D gene uncertain. CDR1 and CDR2 (germline): MDHEN, SYDVKM. V dropped 5 bases and J dropped 2 bases, with 13 bases sitting between them. The CDR3 runs to 14 residues.

The chain joins TRBV12-3 or TRBV12-4 to TRBJ1-1, with TRBD1 matching 7 bases. The trim removed 3 bases at V and 5 bases at J, leaving 6 bases unmatched. The CDR3 spans 14 residues. CDR3 nucleotides: TGTGCCAGCAGTTTCCCAGGGGGTTGGACTGAAGCTTTCTTT. It translates to CASSFPGGWTEAFF.

V gene TRBV29-1 combines with J gene TRBJ2-6, with D tentatively TRBD1 or TRBD2 (6 bases each). Germline V gene sequence: CDR1 SQVTM, CDR2 ANQGSEA. V was pared by 6 bases and J by 2 bases, with 11 bases between. The CDR3 has 14 residues. The CDR3 here is CSVGGFTGANVLTF. CDR3 DNA sequence: TGCAGCGTGGGGGGCTTCACTGGGGCCAACGTCCTGACTTTC. Variable domain in full (rest from reference TRBV29-1 and TRBJ2-6): SAVISQKPSRDICQRGTSLTIQCQVDSQVTMMFWYRQQPGQSLTLIATANQGSEATYESGFVIDKFPISRPNLTFSTLTVSNMSPEDSSIYLCSVGGFTGANVLTFGAGSRLTVL.

The chain combines TRBV20-1 with TRBJ2-1, with 13 nucleotides matching TRBD2. The germline CDR1 and CDR2 sequences are DFQATT and SNEGSKA (reference sequence). The CDR3 spans 14 residues. V lost 1 base to trimming and J lost 9 bases; unmatched junction nucleotides: 3. The chain's CDR3 is CSARGTSGSVEQFF. CDR3 coding DNA: TGCAGTGCTAGAGGGACTAGCGGGAGTGTTGAGCAGTTCTTC.

The rearrangement uses TRBV6-2 or TRBV6-3 and TRBJ2-5, with D maybe TRBD1 (5 bases). The J call may be wrong; the DNA end is better matched by TRBJ2-7. CDR1 is MNHEY, CDR2 SVGEGT, per germline. CDR3 size: 15 residues. CDR3 bases: TGTGCCAGCAAGGGGTTCGCGGTCCTCTCCTACGAGCAGTACTTC. Amino acid sequence: CASKGFAVLSYEQYF.

Notes on this clonotype: A read error may be the cause here, since a much bigger clone is one base away. CDR3: CASSQSVLQETQYF. CDR3 in DNA: TGTGCCAGCAGCCAATCGGTCCTCCAAGAGACCCAGTACTTC. This chain links TRBV4-2 with TRBJ2-7; unclear D gene. The DNA end is a closer match to TRBJ2-5, so the J assignment may be wrong. Per germline, CDR1 LGHNA and CDR2 YNFKEQ. The CDR3 spans 14 residues.

This chain joins TRBV25-1 and TRBJ2-2, with 7 bases that match TRBD1. Germline CDR1 is MGHDK and CDR2 is SYGVNS. V lost 4 bases, J lost 4 bases, and 15 bases stayed unmatched. The CDR3 sequence is 18 residues long. For the CDR3, the DNA is TGTGCCAGCAGTGGTATCACAGGGGCCGCCCGGGGCACCGGGGAGCTGTTTTTT. Protein: CASSGITGAARGTGELFF.

This clonotype showed up just once. The V call is TRBV10-3, the J call TRBJ2-5; D gene ambiguous. The DNA end is more similar to TRBJ2-1, so the J call may be wrong. The CDR3 is 14 residues long. CDR1 and CDR2 from the germline V gene are ENHRY and SYGVKD. CDR3 protein: CAISVSGRMETQFF. The CDR3 DNA reads TGTGCCATCAGTGTTTCCGGTAGAATGGAGACCCAGTTCTTC.

This clonotype was counted only a few times. The chain links TRBV28 to TRBJ2-7; TRBD2 aligns across 9 bases. This CDR3 has 15 amino acids. V lost 6 bases to trimming and J lost 3 bases; unmatched junction nucleotides: 9. Germline V CDR1 and CDR2: MDHEN, SYDVKM. The CDR3 DNA reads TGTGCCAGCAGCCGAACTAGCGGGTCATACTACGAGCAGTACTTC. This sequence encodes CASSRTSGSYYEQYF.

The J gene is TRBJ2-2, the V gene TRBV6-2 or TRBV6-3; no definite D call. The V gene lost 7 bases and the J gene lost 1 base, with 13 bases spanning the gap. CDR1 is MNHEY and CDR2 is SVGEGT in the germline V gene. The CDR3 spans 15 residues. CDR3 amino acids: CASIPRGGNTGELFF. In nucleotides, the CDR3 is TGTGCCAGCATCCCTAGAGGCGGGAACACCGGGGAGCTGTTTTTT.

This clonotype showed up just a few times. The chain joins TRBV5-6 to TRBJ1-2; D uncertain. The CDR3 contains 13 residues. V was clipped by 0 bases and J by 4 bases, with 7 bases between them. Germline-derived CDR1 and CDR2 are SGHDT and YYEEEE. CDR3 region: CASSLATTYGYTF. The DNA for the CDR3 is TGTGCCAGCAGCTTGGCCACTACCTATGGCTACACCTTC.

This clonotype was found a few times. V and J are TRBV29-1 and TRBJ2-4; D gene unclear. The closer fit of TRBJ2-7 to the DNA end suggests the J call may be wrong. CDR1 and CDR2 from the germline V gene are SQVTM and ANQGSEA. This CDR3 is built from 11 residues. The CDR3 DNA reads TGCAGCGGTGGAGAGGACTACGAGCAGTACTTC. As protein: CSGGEDYEQYF.

J is TRBJ2-7 and V is TRBV11-2, with D possibly TRBD1 on 6 matching bases. The CDR3 sequence is 15 residues long. The V and J ends lost 5 bases and 2 bases respectively, with 16 bases between them. Looked up from germline, CDR1 is SGHAT and CDR2 is FQNNGV. The CDR3 loop is CASSVDRSATYEQYF. CDR3 DNA: TGTGCCAGCAGCGTCGACAGGTCTGCCACCTACGAGCAGTACTTC.

This clonotype turned up a few times. V gene TRBV3-1 combines with J gene TRBJ2-7, with unresolved D. Near its end, the DNA agrees better with TRBJ2-5, so the J call may be wrong. This CDR3 contains 14 residues. Germline V gene data show CDR1 as LGHDT and CDR2 as YNNKEL (reference sequence). The CDR3 nucleotides read TGTGCCAGCAGCCATTTGGGGTCAACTGAGACCCAGTACTTC. Translating it yields CASSHLGSTETQYF.

The V gene is TRBV21-1, the J gene TRBJ2-7; TRBD1, the table's D call, was not compared with the DNA. TRBV21-1 is designated a pseudogene. CDR3 size: 15 residues. CDR3 amino acids: CASSKGQVLTYEQYF. In DNA form, the CDR3 reads TGTGCCAGCAGCAAGGGACAGGTCTTAACCTACGAGCAGTACTTC.

On this clonotype itself: One end of the junction does not line up with germline, which may come from a read error. The J gene is TRBJ2-7, the V gene TRBV11-2, with 7 bases identical to TRBD1. This CDR3 has 14 residues. Germline CDR1 and CDR2: SGHAT and FQNNGV. The CDR3 sequence is CVSSFLQGTYEQYF. The DNA of the CDR3 is TGTGTCAGCAGCTTCCTACAGGGGACCTACGAGCAGTACTTC.

V gene TRBV6-5 combines with J gene TRBJ2-7; 8 bases agree with TRBD1. J gave up 3 bases and V 2 bases, and 6 bases lay outside the gene matches. Per the germline V gene, CDR1 is MNHEY and CDR2 is SVGAGI. The length of the CDR3 is 15 residues. The CDR3 sequence: CASSYSRDRHYEQYF. CDR3 nucleotide sequence: TGTGCCAGCAGTTACAGCCGGGACAGGCACTACGAGCAGTACTTC.

The chain uses TRBV30 and TRBJ1-1; possible D gene TRBD1, 5 bases. V shed 4 bases and J shed 1 base, with 13 bases lying between them. The CDR3 totals 14 residues. Germline V gene sequence: CDR1 GTSNPN, CDR2 SVGIG (reference sequence). The chain's CDR3 is CAWKSGFENTEAFF. DNA for the CDR3: TGTGCCTGGAAATCAGGGTTCGAGAACACTGAAGCTTTCTTT.

The rearrangement links TRBV5-1 to TRBJ2-7; 12 bases match TRBD2. Germline V gene sequence: CDR1 SGHRS, CDR2 YFSETQ. This CDR3 comprises 17 residues. Trimming at V came to 0 bases and at J to 0 bases, leaving 4 bases not matched to a gene. The CDR3 protein is CASSLAPTSGSSYEQYF. CDR3 in DNA: TGCGCCAGCAGCTTGGCCCCGACTAGCGGGAGCTCCTACGAGCAGTACTTC.

The table lists this clonotype with a few counts. The chain has TRBV27 and TRBJ2-1; 12 nucleotides line up with TRBD2. Trimming removed 4 bases from V and 3 bases from J; junction bases left unmatched: 4. Germline values: CDR1 MNHEY, CDR2 SMNVEV (reference sequence). There are 16 residues in the CDR3. CDR3 protein: CASSSLLAGGYNEQFF. The CDR3 nucleotides are TGTGCCAGCAGTTCCCTACTAGCGGGAGGCTACAATGAGCAGTTCTTC.

The V gene is TRBV5-4, the J gene TRBJ1-2; no firm D call. Trimming stripped 3 bases from V and 0 bases from J, with 6 bases between. The CDR3 length is 13 residues. Germline lookup yields CDR1 SGHNT and CDR2 YYREEE (reference sequence). The CDR3 region has the DNA TGTGCCAGCAGCTACCCACCTAACTATGGCTACACCTTC. Translated: CASSYPPNYGYTF. Variable domain in full (rest from reference TRBV5-4 and TRBJ1-2): ETGVTQSPTHLIKTRGQQVTLRCSSQSGHNTVSWYQQALGQGPQFIFQYYREEENGRGNFPPRFSGLQFPNYSSELNVNALELDDSALYLCASSYPPNYGYTFGSGTRLTVV.